The next 21 T cell receptor beta chains were all read from a single sample in a study of blood T cell repertoires in COVID-19. Sequenced by immunoSEQ multiplex PCR; TCRdb stores in-frame clones only, minus some. The sample has some 200,000 clones, 70% to 90% seen once; the top ten hold 12%. The specimen sequenced was peripheral blood. Source of these receptors: a woman between 18 and 29 years old who had recovered from COVID-19.

V usage is TRBV5-1 and J usage is TRBJ2-7; D is possibly TRBD1 (6 bases). This CDR3 comprises 17 residues. The V and J ends lost 5 bases and 1 base respectively, with 22 bases between them. Germline values: CDR1 SGHRS, CDR2 YFSETQ. The CDR3 is CASRREGWGRNSYEQYF. The CDR3 DNA is TGCGCCAGCAGACGCGAGGGCTGGGGGCGGAATTCCTACGAGCAGTACTTC.

The J gene is TRBJ1-1, the V gene TRBV6-5; weak D call: TRBD1 (6 bases). V was pared by 7 bases and J by 5 bases, with 11 bases between. Germline V gives CDR1 MNHEY, CDR2 SVGAGI. The CDR3 contains 12 residues. CDR3: CASTYRVTEAFF. The DNA of the CDR3 is TGTGCCAGCACCTACAGGGTAACTGAAGCTTTCTTT.

The chain has TRBV7-2 and TRBJ2-1, with D possibly TRBD2 on 6 matching bases. CDR3 length: 13 amino acids. Per germline, CDR1 SGHTA and CDR2 FQGNSA. The V gene lost 6 bases and the J gene lost 6 bases, with 12 bases spanning the gap. CDR3 amino acids: CASSLASLNEQFF. DNA of the CDR3: TGTGCCAGCAGTCTAGCGAGCCTCAATGAGCAGTTCTTC.

The V and J genes are TRBV7-6 and TRBJ2-5, with D possibly being TRBD1 (6 bases). Germline V lookup: CDR1 SGHVS, CDR2 FNYEAQ. The CDR3 loop spans 15 amino acids. With 4 bases removed from V and 9 bases from J, the gap between germline ends came to 21 bases. DNA for the CDR3: TGTGCCAGCAGCTCCAAGGACAGCCCCCACCGGCCCCAGTACTTC. Protein: CASSSKDSPHRPQYF.

J is TRBJ2-5 and V is TRBV29-1; D is perhaps TRBD1 (6 bases). This CDR3 spans 12 amino acids. Germline V gives CDR1 SQVTM, CDR2 ANQGSEA. The germline V and J ends were trimmed by 5 bases and 9 bases, with 16 bases remaining between them. The CDR3 region is CSVFSSEGAQYF. The CDR3 DNA reads TGCAGCGTTTTTTCCAGTGAGGGGGCCCAGTACTTC.

The chain employs TRBV19 and TRBJ2-4; 9 nucleotides align to TRBD1. This CDR3 spans 15 amino acids. J was trimmed by 2 bases and V by 7 bases; bases with no gene match: 6. Germline-derived CDR1 and CDR2 are LNHDA and SQIVND (reference sequence). The CDR3 loop reads CASTRQGGTKNIQYF. DNA of the CDR3: TGTGCCAGTACGCGACAGGGGGGGACCAAAAACATTCAGTACTTC.

The chain has TRBV19 and TRBJ2-3, with D perhaps matching TRBD2 (5 bases). Germline assignment: CDR1 LNHDA and CDR2 SQIVND (reference sequence). Between the trimmed V and J ends, which lost 6 bases and 2 bases, there was a span of 12 bases. The CDR3 spans 14 residues. For the CDR3, the DNA is TGTGCCAGTAGACGGACTCCCGACACAGATACGCAGTATTTT. Protein product: CASRRTPDTDTQYF.

The chain employs TRBV7-2 and TRBJ2-1; 10 bases agree with TRBD1. J gave up 4 bases and V 0 bases, and 0 bases lay outside the gene matches. The CDR3 loop spans 15 amino acids. Germline loops: CDR1 SGHTA, CDR2 FQGNSA. In DNA form, the CDR3 reads TGTGCCAGCAGCTTAGCGGGACAGGGGTACAATGAGCAGTTCTTC. Translated: CASSLAGQGYNEQFF.

The chain has TRBV5-6 and TRBJ1-2; 7 bases fit TRBD1. The CDR3 spans 15 residues. Germline V CDR1 and CDR2: SGHDT, YYEEEE. The V segment lost 4 bases and the J segment 0 bases; nucleotides outside the gene matches: 6. The CDR3 here is CASSNRDRANYGYTF. CDR3 DNA sequence: TGTGCCAGCAGCAACCGGGACAGAGCTAACTATGGCTACACCTTC.

Points on this clone: Other DNA sequences in this sample translate to the same CDR3. The chain employs TRBV27 and TRBJ2-1, with 11 bases matching TRBD2. Per the germline V gene, CDR1 is MNHEY and CDR2 is SMNVEV (reference sequence). CDR3 length: 15 residues. V dropped 5 bases and J dropped 3; count of bases not matched to a gene: 3. This CDR3 reads CASSPGTSGYNEQFF. CDR3 DNA: TGTGCCAGCAGTCCCGGGACTAGCGGCTACAATGAGCAGTTCTTC.

This chain uses TRBV21-1 with TRBJ1-2. TRBV21-1 corresponds to a pseudogene. The CDR3 is 14 amino acids. The CDR3 DNA reads as TGTGCCAGCAGCAAAGAGGCGGAGGTGTATGGCTACACCTTC. Its protein product is CASSKEAEVYGYTF.

The gene calls are TRBV30 and TRBJ2-3, with TRBD1 matching 9 bases. The germline V gene encodes CDR1 GTSNPN and CDR2 SVGIG (reference sequence). The J segment lost 3 bases and the V segment lost 1 base, leaving 2 bases of the junction unmatched. The CDR3 runs 14 residues. CDR3 loop: CAWSDRGRTDTQYF. Here the CDR3 DNA reads TGTGCCTGGAGTGACAGGGGGCGAACAGATACGCAGTATTTT.

This clone appeared once. The CDR3 is CASSSGYSGEKLFF. The CDR3 DNA follows: TGTGCCAGCAGCTCGGGGTATTCCGGTGAAAAACTGTTTTTT. The V gene is TRBV7-2, the J gene TRBJ1-4, with D hard to call. The germline V gene has CDR1 SGHTA and CDR2 FQGNSA. This CDR3 comprises 14 residues. The V and J ends lost 4 bases and 7 bases respectively, with 13 bases between them.

The V gene is TRBV7-6, the J gene TRBJ1-3, with D tentatively TRBD1 (5 bases). V lost 3 bases, J lost 2 bases, and 11 bases lay in between. The CDR3 spans 15 residues. The germline CDR1 and CDR2 sequences are SGHVS and FNYEAQ. The DNA of the CDR3 is TGTGCCAGCAGCTTGGGGGGGGGAACTGGAAACACCATATATTTT. The encoded protein is CASSLGGGTGNTIYF. Drawing the rest from reference TRBV7-6 and TRBJ1-3, the complete variable domain is GAGVSQSPRYKVTKRGQDVALRCDPISGHVSLYWYRQALGQGPEFLTYFNYEAQQDKSGLPNDRFSAERPEGSISTLTIQRTEQRDSAMYRCASSLGGGTGNTIYFGEGSWLTVV.

The chain has TRBV28 and TRBJ1-1; a possible D gene is TRBD1 (5 bases). In germline, CDR1 is MDHEN, CDR2 SYDVKM. This CDR3 has 13 residues. V was trimmed by 7 bases and J by 5 bases, leaving 14 bases between them. This CDR3 reads CASTPSGGTEAFF. CDR3 DNA sequence: TGTGCCAGCACGCCAAGCGGGGGGACTGAAGCTTTCTTT.

The chain couples TRBV24-1 to TRBJ2-3; TRBD1 matches at 10 bases. The CDR3 has 17 residues. The germline V gene encodes CDR1 KGHDR and CDR2 SFDVKD. V gave up 3 bases and J gave up 6 bases; unmatched junction bases: 11. Here the CDR3 DNA reads TGTGCCACCAGTGATCATCCGGGACAGGGGCTTAAGGATACGCAGTATTTT. Its translation: CATSDHPGQGLKDTQYF.

The CDR3 is CASSEVTGWVHNEQFF. CDR3 sequence (DNA): TGTGCCAGCAGTGAAGTGACAGGGTGGGTCCACAATGAGCAGTTCTTC. The chain combines TRBV2 with TRBJ2-1, with 7 bases fitting TRBD1. Germline CDR1 SNHLY, CDR2 FYNNEI. This CDR3 is 16 amino acids long. Trimming removed 1 base from V and 5 bases from J; junction bases left unmatched: 8.

The chain joins TRBV27 to TRBJ2-3, with TRBD2 matching 13 bases. This CDR3 is 18 amino acids long. V lost 6 bases, J lost 3 bases, and 12 bases stayed unmatched. Germline values: CDR1 MNHEY, CDR2 SMNVEV (reference sequence). The CDR3 bases are TGTGCCAGCAGCCCCGGGACTAGCGGGAAGAGGAAGACAGATACGCAGTATTTT. Translation gives CASSPGTSGKRKTDTQYF.

The V call is TRBV9, the J call TRBJ2-3; D is undetermined. Germline assignment: CDR1 SGDLS and CDR2 YYNGEE. The length of the CDR3 is 15 residues. Trimming took off 0 bases at V and 4 bases at J, with 12 bases between the two ends. The CDR3 protein is CASSVESGFADTQYF. CDR3 nucleotide sequence: TGTGCCAGCAGCGTAGAATCAGGTTTCGCAGATACGCAGTATTTT.

The CDR3 protein is CASSPSGTGSDEQFF. CDR3 nucleotides: TGTGCCAGCTCACCATCCGGGACAGGGTCGGATGAGCAGTTCTTC. V is TRBV18 and J is TRBJ2-1, with 9 bases fitting TRBD1. Germline CDR1 and CDR2: KGHSH and LQKENI. The CDR3 extends over 15 amino acids. V dropped 2 bases and J dropped 8; count of bases not matched to a gene: 7.

V and J are TRBV5-1 and TRBJ2-1, with D tentatively TRBD2 (5 bases). V was cut by 6 bases and J by 0 bases, with 10 bases left in between. This CDR3 spans 14 amino acids. CDR1 and CDR2 from the germline V gene are SGHRS and YFSETQ. DNA for the CDR3: TGCGCCAGCATGAGGGAACGCTCCTACAATGAGCAGTTCTTC. Residues: CASMRERSYNEQFF.